This T cell receptor beta chain was documented in a study of blood T cell repertoires in COVID-19. The overall study: COVID-19 samples collected from the United States, Italy and Spain covered acute and convalescent phases. The cDNA or gDNA used as material had been derived from T cells, B-cell-depleted T cells, or PBMCs.

In the original processing: The authors estimated nucleated cell counts from reference gene primer amplification. Libraries were prepared by immunoSEQ multiplex PCR; TCRdb keeps only in-frame clonotypes and omits some of them. V, J and clone size are taken as reported in that table, and D and trimming were inferred from the DNA itself. In the table there are 110,000 to 150,000 clones, under 90% of which are singletons. The CDR3 contains 13 residues. Germline V gene sequence: CDR1 MGHRA, CDR2 YSYEKL. V lost 6 bases, J lost 5 bases, and 13 bases lay in between. The rearrangement uses TRBV4-1 and TRBJ1-2; perhaps TRBD1 as D (6 bases). The source material was peripheral blood. This receptor was identified in a woman of 80 years or more in a cohort sampled during active or convalescent COVID-19. DNA for the CDR3: TGCGCCAGCAGTATTTCCGGGACATATGGCTACACCTTC. Protein: CASSISGTYGYTF.